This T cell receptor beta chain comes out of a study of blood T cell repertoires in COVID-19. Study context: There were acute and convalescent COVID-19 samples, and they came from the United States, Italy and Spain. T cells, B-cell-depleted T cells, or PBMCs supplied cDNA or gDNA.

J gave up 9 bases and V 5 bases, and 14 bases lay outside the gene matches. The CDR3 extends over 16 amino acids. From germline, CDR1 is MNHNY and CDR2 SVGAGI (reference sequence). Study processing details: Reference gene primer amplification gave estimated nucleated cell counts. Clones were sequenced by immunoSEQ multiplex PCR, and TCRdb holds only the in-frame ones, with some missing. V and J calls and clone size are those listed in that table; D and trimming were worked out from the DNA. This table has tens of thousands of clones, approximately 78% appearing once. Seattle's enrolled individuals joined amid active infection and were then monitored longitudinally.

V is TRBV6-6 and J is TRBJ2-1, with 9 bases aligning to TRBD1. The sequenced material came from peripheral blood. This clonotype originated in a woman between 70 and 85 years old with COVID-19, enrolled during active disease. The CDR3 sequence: CASSRTRDRVRGEQFF. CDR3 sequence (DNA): TGTGCCAGCAGTCGAACCCGGGACAGGGTGCGGGGTGAGCAGTTCTTC.